This TCR beta chain was observed in a study of OX40 agonist ivuxolimab in advanced cancers. About the research overall: Dose-escalation patients had hepatocellular carcinoma, melanoma, renal cell or head and neck cancer.

Overall study results and limits: More expanded clones were seen, on average, in CD8+ T cells than in CD4+. Antigen specificity was not determined for the expanded peripheral T cells.

CDR1 MGHRA and CDR2 YSYEKL come from the germline V gene. CDR3 size: 17 residues. The V end was cut by 0 bases, the J end by 4 bases, with 16 bases between. Regarding this clone: Its antigen is still unknown.

The data were produced by immunoSEQ multiplex PCR, yet TCRdb's version contains in-frame clones alone and is incomplete. The sample has fewer than 110,000 clones, approximately 90% seen once. This TCR was sampled from an adult with an advanced solid tumor such as melanoma, head and neck, liver or kidney cancer. The J gene is TRBJ2-1, the V gene TRBV4-1; D possibly corresponds to TRBD2 (5 bases). The sample here was CD4+ or CD8+ T cells sorted from blood, taken in a trial of the OX40 agonist ivuxolimab. The CDR3 sequence is CASSQEKGLAAYNEQFF. CDR3 DNA sequence: TGCGCCAGCAGCCAAGAGAAAGGGCTAGCTGCATACAATGAGCAGTTCTTC.